The next 23 T cell receptor beta chains were all read from a single sample in a study of early T cells in non-severe SARS-CoV-2 infection. TCRdb ran MiXCR on the 5' RACE reads and lists one entry per CDR3 protein. The table includes about 70,000 distinct CDR3 sequences, more than 8.5% detected once. Sample: whole blood, taken at baseline. The receptors derive from an adult who was a healthcare worker with PCR-confirmed SARS-CoV-2 infection or an uninfected control (not recorded which).

The J gene is TRBJ2-6, the V gene TRBV19; TRBD2 matches at 8 bases. The CDR3 has 18 amino acids. J lost 0 bases, V lost 10 bases, and 14 bases had no gene match. Germline CDR1 and CDR2: LNHDA and SQIVND (reference sequence). The CDR3 reads CATKGRQAGGSGANVLTF. The CDR3 region has the DNA TGTGCCACCAAGGGTCGACAGGCGGGGGGCTCTGGGGCCAACGTCCTGACTTTC.

This rearrangement joins TRBV12-3 or TRBV12-4 to TRBJ2-3; 7 bases map to TRBD2. The CDR3 length is 15 residues. The V segment lost 3 bases and the J segment 1 base; nucleotides outside the gene matches: 4. This CDR3 reads CASSFTSDRTDTQYF. For the CDR3, the DNA is TGTGCCAGCAGTTTTACTAGCGACCGCACAGATACGCAGTATTTT.

The gene calls are TRBV27 and TRBJ1-1; 10 bases map to TRBD1. Germline V CDR1 and CDR2: MNHEY, SMNVEV (reference sequence). J was trimmed by 10 bases and V by 3 bases; bases with no gene match: 8. The length of the CDR3 is 14 residues. CDR3 DNA: TGTGCCAGCAGTTTTTCGACGGGACAGGGGAGAGCTTTCTTT. Its protein product is CASSFSTGQGRAFF.

The chain recombines TRBV6-2 or TRBV6-3 with TRBJ2-7, with 8 positions matching TRBD1. Germline V gives CDR1 MNHEY, CDR2 SVGEGT. Trimming removed 2 bases from V and 6 bases from J; junction bases left unmatched: 3. The CDR3 spans 13 residues. The CDR3 sequence: CASSYAGGGEQYF. CDR3 DNA sequence: TGTGCCAGCAGTTACGCAGGGGGCGGCGAGCAGTACTTC.

The CDR3 sequence: CASLRMGLDNNEQYF. The CDR3 nucleotides are TGTGCCAGCCTAAGGATGGGACTAGATAACAACGAGCAGTACTTC. V is TRBV6-1 and J is TRBJ2-7; the match to TRBD2 covers 8 bases. The V gene end was trimmed by 8 bases and the J gene end by 5 bases; junction bases not matched to a gene: 14. The length of the CDR3 is 15 residues. Germline-derived CDR1 and CDR2 are MNHNS and SASEGT.

This clonotype occurred many times. This chain joins TRBV24-1 and TRBJ2-1; D call uncertain. Germline V gene lookup returns CDR1 KGHDR and CDR2 SFDVKD. The CDR3 sequence is 13 residues long. The V end lost 3 bases, the J end lost 10 bases, and 12 bases lay between the germline ends. The CDR3 bases are TGTGCCACCAGTGATGGGCCCTCAGGAGAGCAGTTCTTC. This codes for CATSDGPSGEQFF.

This clonotype was seen repeatedly, ten times or more. V and J are TRBV28 and TRBJ1-5; TRBD1 is a possible D gene (5 bases). V was cut by 5 bases and J by 2 bases, with 16 bases left in between. Germline V lookup: CDR1 MDHEN, CDR2 SYDVKM. The CDR3 spans 16 residues. The CDR3 sequence is CASSTPGGFGNQPQHF. CDR3 DNA sequence: TGTGCCAGCAGTACCCCTGGGGGTTTCGGCAATCAGCCCCAGCATTTT.

This clonotype was counted a few times. The V call is TRBV20-1, the J call TRBJ2-7; TRBD2 agrees at 10 bases. Germline CDR1 DFQATT, CDR2 SNEGSKA (reference sequence). J was trimmed by 5 bases and V by 5 bases; bases with no gene match: 12. This CDR3 region has 15 residues. The CDR3 reads CSAYLRLAGGHEQYF. The CDR3 DNA reads TGCAGTGCTTATCTCCGACTAGCGGGTGGTCACGAGCAGTACTTC.

In this sample, this clonotype turned up many times. The chain is built from TRBV6-1 and TRBJ2-4, with a tentative D call TRBD1 (6 bases). This CDR3 region has 18 residues. The V gene's germline CDR1 is MNHNS and CDR2 SASEGT. The V end lost 4 bases, the J end lost 1 base, and 20 bases lay between the germline ends. The CDR3 sequence: CASSVQRFRGWAKNIQYF. The CDR3 DNA reads as TGTGCCAGCAGTGTCCAACGCTTTAGGGGGTGGGCCAAAAACATTCAGTACTTC.

The chain carries TRBV20-1 and TRBJ1-1; 10 bases agree with TRBD1. With V trimmed by 5 bases and J by 6 bases, 9 bases remained unmatched. This CDR3 comprises 14 residues. Germline V lookup: CDR1 DFQATT, CDR2 SNEGSKA (reference sequence). Written as DNA, the CDR3 is TGCAGTGCTGGGGACAGGGGCCCTGGGGCTGAAGCTTTCTTT. It translates to CSAGDRGPGAEAFF.

The V call is TRBV2, the J call TRBJ2-5, with TRBD2 matching 9 bases. The germline CDR1 and CDR2 sequences are SNHLY and FYNNEI. V gave up 4 bases and J gave up 2 bases; unmatched junction bases: 5. The length of the CDR3 is 15 residues. This chain's CDR3 is CASSGWTSAQETQYF. The CDR3 nucleotides are TGTGCCAGCAGTGGTTGGACTAGCGCACAAGAGACCCAGTACTTC.

The V and J genes are TRBV28 and TRBJ2-1; tentatively, D is TRBD1 (6 bases). The CDR3 runs 13 residues. Germline V lookup: CDR1 MDHEN, CDR2 SYDVKM. V was pared by 3 bases and J by 11 bases, with 14 bases between. The CDR3 spells CASSFPTGHQQFF. The CDR3 nucleotides read TGTGCCAGCAGTTTTCCTACAGGGCACCAGCAGTTCTTC.

This clonotype was recorded many times. The chain employs TRBV10-3 and TRBJ2-3; the D is unclear. V lost 5 bases and J lost 5, with 11 bases in between. This CDR3 is 13 amino acids long. The germline gives CDR1 ENHRY, CDR2 SYGVKD. The CDR3 is CAISPQSVDTQYF. Here the CDR3 DNA reads TGTGCCATCAGTCCACAGTCAGTAGATACGCAGTATTTT.

This chain joins TRBV4-3 and TRBJ2-2, with 8 bases aligning to TRBD1. Germline lookup yields CDR1 LGHNA and CDR2 YSLEER. CDR3 length: 16 residues. V gave up 3 bases and J gave up 5 bases; unmatched junction bases: 8. The CDR3 region has the DNA TGCGCCAGCAGCCAGGAACGGACAGGGAGGACCGGGGAGCTGTTTTTT. Translation gives CASSQERTGRTGELFF.

This clonotype was recorded many times. The chain recombines TRBV30 with TRBJ2-7; either TRBD1 or TRBD2 may supply D (6 bases each). Germline V gene data show CDR1 as GTSNPN and CDR2 as SVGIG (reference sequence). The CDR3 runs 15 residues. Trimming stripped 0 bases from V and 5 bases from J, with 17 bases between. CDR3 nucleotides: TGTGCCTGGAGTGTACGTCTAGGGGGAGGAGACGAGCAGTACTTC. It codes for CAWSVRLGGGDEQYF.

V usage is TRBV30 and J usage is TRBJ1-4; D perhaps matches TRBD1 (6 bases). The germline V gene has CDR1 GTSNPN and CDR2 SVGIG (reference sequence). This CDR3 region has 14 residues. Trimming removed 1 base from V and 4 bases from J, with 10 bases in between. The CDR3 is CAWSGTVNNEKLFF. Written as DNA, the CDR3 is TGTGCCTGGAGTGGGACAGTTAATAATGAAAAACTGTTTTTT.

This clonotype appeared many times. This rearrangement joins TRBV25-1 to TRBJ1-2; TRBD1 aligns across 10 bases. Per the germline V gene, CDR1 is MGHDK and CDR2 is SYGVNS. There are 17 residues in the CDR3. V shed 3 bases and J 4 bases; nucleotides not matched to a gene: 11. CDR3: CASSDLGTGTGVYGYTF. The DNA for the CDR3 is TGTGCCAGCAGTGATCTAGGGACCGGGACAGGGGTCTATGGCTACACCTTC.

This clonotype has ten or more counts. The rearrangement uses TRBV6-6 and TRBJ2-3, with 8 bases aligning to TRBD2. V dropped 8 bases and J dropped 4; count of bases not matched to a gene: 8. Looked up from germline, CDR1 is MNHNY and CDR2 is SVGAGI (reference sequence). CDR3 length: 14 residues. The CDR3 here is CASGTGLVPDTQYF. DNA of the CDR3: TGTGCCAGCGGGACGGGACTAGTCCCAGATACGCAGTATTTT.

The genes are TRBV5-1 and TRBJ2-1, with D tentatively TRBD1 or TRBD2 (6 bases each). The CDR3 loop spans 16 amino acids. Germline V lookup: CDR1 SGHRS, CDR2 YFSETQ. The V and J ends lost 1 base and 3 bases respectively, with 14 bases between them. CDR3 in DNA: TGCGCCAGCAGCTTGAGGGGGGAGAGCTTCTACAATGAGCAGTTCTTC. Its protein is CASSLRGESFYNEQFF.

The CDR3 loop reads CSAHGTPEGPDTQYF. The CDR3 coding sequence is TGCAGTGCCCATGGGACTCCGGAGGGACCAGATACGCAGTATTTT. The chain is built from TRBV20-1 and TRBJ2-3; tentatively, D is TRBD2 (6 bases). The germline CDR1 and CDR2 sequences are DFQATT and SNEGSKA (reference sequence). CDR3 size: 15 residues. The V end was cut by 6 bases, the J end by 4 bases, with 20 bases between.

J is TRBJ2-1 and V is TRBV5-4, with TRBD2 matching over 13 bases. This CDR3 is built from 18 residues. CDR1 is SGHNT, CDR2 YYREEE, per germline (reference sequence). V shed 1 base and J 7 bases; nucleotides not matched to a gene: 11. CDR3 residues: CASSLFTSGRAGLNEQFF. Here the CDR3 DNA reads TGTGCCAGCAGCTTGTTCACTAGCGGGAGGGCCGGGTTGAATGAGCAGTTCTTC.

The chain is built from TRBV20-1 and TRBJ1-4; D not resolved. With 0 bases removed from V and 8 bases from J, the gap between germline ends came to 16 bases. Germline V gene data show CDR1 as DFQATT and CDR2 as SNEGSKA (reference sequence). The CDR3 length is 15 residues. The CDR3 DNA sequence: TGCAGTGCTAGAGATCACACCGGGGTTAGGGAAAAACTGTTTTTT. It specifies CSARDHTGVREKLFF.

This clonotype was observed a few times. V is TRBV28 and J is TRBJ2-7; 8 positions agree with TRBD1. Looked up from germline, CDR1 is MDHEN and CDR2 is SYDVKM. The CDR3 runs 15 residues. V lost 4 bases to trimming and J lost 0 bases; unmatched junction nucleotides: 5. The CDR3 is CASSSTGQASYEQYF. The CDR3 region has the DNA TGTGCCAGCAGTTCCACGGGACAGGCCTCCTACGAGCAGTACTTC.